This T cell receptor beta chain is drawn from a study of OX40 agonist ivuxolimab in advanced cancers. The overall study: It was permissible to have had prior anti-PD-1, anti-PD-L1 or anti-CTLA-4 therapy, and around 41% had some.

Germline V lookup: CDR1 WNHNN, CDR2 SYGVQD (reference sequence). There are 14 residues in the CDR3. Trimming at V came to 5 bases and at J to 8 bases, leaving 8 bases not matched to a gene. Libraries were prepared by immunoSEQ multiplex PCR; TCRdb keeps only in-frame clonotypes and omits some of them. The sample includes approximately 67,000 clones, approximately 90% seen only once; the top ten take less than 2.5%. The clonotype comes from an adult with an advanced solid tumor such as melanoma, head and neck, liver or kidney cancer. This rearrangement joins TRBV10-1 to TRBJ1-4; 7 nucleotides agree with TRBD1. Sequenced material: CD4+ or CD8+ T cells sorted from blood, taken in a trial of the OX40 agonist ivuxolimab. CDR3 sequence reads: CASSRQGWGEKLFF. The CDR3 DNA is TGCGCCAGCAGTCGACAGGGTTGGGGGGAAAAACTGTTTTTT.